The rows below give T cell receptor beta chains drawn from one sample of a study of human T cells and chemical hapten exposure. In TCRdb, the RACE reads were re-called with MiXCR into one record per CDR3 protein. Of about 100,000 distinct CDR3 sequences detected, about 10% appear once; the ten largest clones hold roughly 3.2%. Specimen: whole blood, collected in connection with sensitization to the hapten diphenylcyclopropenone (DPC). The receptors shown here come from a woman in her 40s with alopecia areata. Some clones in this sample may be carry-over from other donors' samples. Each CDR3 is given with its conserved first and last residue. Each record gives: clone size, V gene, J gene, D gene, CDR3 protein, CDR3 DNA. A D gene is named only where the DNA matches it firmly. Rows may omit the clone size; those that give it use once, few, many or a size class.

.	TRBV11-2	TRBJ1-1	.	CASSLDSRNTEAFF	TGTGCCAGCAGCTTAGATAGCCGGAACACTGAAGCTTTCTTT
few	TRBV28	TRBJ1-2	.	CASSSPGEGVYGYTF	TGTGCCAGCAGTTCCCCCGGGGAGGGCGTCTATGGCTACACCTTC
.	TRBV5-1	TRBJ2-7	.	CASSFTGNYEQYF	TGCGCCAGCAGCTTTACAGGGAACTACGAGCAGTACTTC
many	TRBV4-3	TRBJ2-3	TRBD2	CASSQGAGEGADTQYF	TGCGCCAGCAGCCAAGGGGCCGGGGAGGGCGCAGATACGCAGTATTTT
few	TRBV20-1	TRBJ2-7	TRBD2	CSASPGLAGGSSYEQYF	TGCAGTGCTAGCCCGGGACTAGCGGGGGGTAGCTCCTACGAGCAGTACTTC
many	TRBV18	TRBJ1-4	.	CASSPRNEKLFF	TGTGCCAGCTCACCTCGTAATGAAAAACTGTTTTTT
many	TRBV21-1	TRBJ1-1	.	CASSKGVWSAMNTEAFF	TGTGCCAGCAGCAAAGGAGTGTGGTCAGCGATGAACACTGAAGCTTTCTTT
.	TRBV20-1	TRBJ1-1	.	CSAIQGRETEAFF	TGCAGTGCCATCCAGGGGCGAGAAACTGAAGCTTTCTTT
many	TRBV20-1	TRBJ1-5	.	CSAREDSKTQHF	TGCAGTGCTAGAGAGGACAGCAAGACCCAGCATTTT
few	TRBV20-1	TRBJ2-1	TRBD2	CSARDTSGRGNEQFF	TGCAGTGCTAGAGATACTAGCGGGAGGGGTAATGAGCAGTTCTTC
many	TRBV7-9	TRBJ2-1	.	CASSRHIGGLPYNEQFF	TGTGCCAGCAGCAGACATATAGGGGGGCTCCCCTACAATGAGCAGTTCTTC
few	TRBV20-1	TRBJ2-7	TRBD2	CSAIDRTSGPYEQYF	TGCAGTGCTATAGATAGGACTAGCGGACCATACGAGCAGTACTTC
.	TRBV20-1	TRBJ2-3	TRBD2	CSARLTSPITDTQYF	TGCAGTGCTAGATTGACTAGCCCCATCACAGATACGCAGTATTTT
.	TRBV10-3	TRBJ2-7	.	CAISTGQGRDEQYF	TGTGCCATCAGTACGGGGCAGGGGAGGGACGAGCAGTACTTC
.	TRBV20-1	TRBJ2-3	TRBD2	CSATGTSWTDTQYF	TGCAGTGCTACCGGGACTAGCTGGACAGATACGCAGTATTTT
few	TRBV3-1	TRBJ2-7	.	CASNTGPPSKQYF	TGTGCCAGCAACACCGGGCCCCCTTCCAAGCAGTACTTC
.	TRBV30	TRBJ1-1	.	CAWSVLDRLGTEAFF	TGTGCCTGGAGTGTACTCGACAGGCTGGGCACTGAAGCTTTCTTT
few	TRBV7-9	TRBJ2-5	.	CASSLAFTELQETQYF	TGTGCCAGCAGCTTAGCTTTTACAGAACTCCAAGAGACCCAGTACTTC
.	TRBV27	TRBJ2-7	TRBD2	CASSLSGLAGAGVYEQYF	TGTGCCAGCAGTTTATCGGGGCTAGCGGGAGCCGGGGTTTACGAGCAGTACTTC
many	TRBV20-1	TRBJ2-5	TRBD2	CSARGGKQETQYF	TGCAGTGCTAGGGGGGGGAAACAAGAGACCCAGTACTTC
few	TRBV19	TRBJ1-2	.	CASKVPGRGLPYGYTF	TGTGCCAGTAAGGTCCCCGGCAGGGGCCTCCCCTATGGCTACACCTTC
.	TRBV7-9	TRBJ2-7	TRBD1	CASSFYRGPTSYEQYF	TGTGCCAGCAGCTTCTACAGGGGGCCTACCTCCTACGAGCAGTACTTC
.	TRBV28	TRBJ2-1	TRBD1	CASSSPGTGAKAYNEQFF	TGTGCCAGCAGTTCTCCCGGGACAGGGGCCAAGGCCTACAATGAGCAGTTCTTC
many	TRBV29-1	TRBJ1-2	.	CSVASLRDGYTF	TGCAGCGTCGCAAGTCTCCGGGATGGCTACACCTTC
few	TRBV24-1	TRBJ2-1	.	CATSDAGLPYNEQFF	TGTGCCACCAGTGACGCGGGACTGCCATACAATGAGCAGTTCTTC
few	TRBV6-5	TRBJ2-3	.	CASSYGRGDTQYF	TGTGCCAGCAGTTACGGGAGAGGAGATACGCAGTATTTT
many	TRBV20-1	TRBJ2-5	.	CSARNSRAVQETQYF	TGCAGTGCTAGGAATTCCCGGGCAGTTCAAGAGACCCAGTACTTC
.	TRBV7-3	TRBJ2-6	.	CASSLVSLSGANVLTF	TGTGCCAGCAGCTTAGTTTCCCTTTCTGGGGCCAACGTCCTGACTTTC
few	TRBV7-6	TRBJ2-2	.	CASSSKGLEGSGELFF	TGTGCCAGCAGCTCGAAAGGGTTGGAGGGTTCCGGGGAGCTGTTTTTT
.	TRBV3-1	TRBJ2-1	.	CASSSGDSYNEQFF	TGTGCCAGCAGTTCAGGGGACTCCTACAATGAGCAGTTCTTC
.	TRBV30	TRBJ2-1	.	CAWDSSSYNEQFF	TGTGCCTGGGACAGCAGCTCCTACAATGAGCAGTTCTTC